This record looks at one T cell receptor beta chain sequence and its context. Source study methods: The assay estimated nucleated cells by amplifying reference gene primers. Generated by immunoSEQ multiplex PCR, the TCRdb table keeps only in-frame clones and is missing some. V and J calls and clone size are those listed in that table; D and trimming were worked out from the DNA. The repertoire consists of approximately 250,000 clones, with approximately 86% occurring once and the leading ten covering about 12%. This record belongs to a study of blood T cell repertoires in COVID-19. The overall study: COVID-19 samples from acute and convalescent phases originated in the United States, Italy and Spain. T cells, B-cell-depleted T cells, or PBMCs provided the cDNA or gDNA that served as material.

Germline loops: CDR1 SQVTM, CDR2 ANQGSEA. The CDR3 loop spans 15 amino acids. The ends were cut back, 5 bases at V and 3 bases at J, with 16 bases in the middle. The chain combines TRBV29-1 with TRBJ2-2; possible D gene TRBD2, 6 bases. The sample was peripheral blood. This sequence was found in a woman in her 70s with COVID-19, enrolled during active disease. Here the CDR3 reads CSVLFRDSYTGELFF. The CDR3 DNA reads as TGCAGCGTTCTTTTCCGGGACTCTTACACCGGGGAGCTGTTTTTT.